The T cell receptor (beta chain) described here comes from a study of cytomegalovirus exposure and HLA in healthy donors. Note on this clone: No antigen is known for it.

Study findings and constraints: Later analysis suggested most CMV-associated TCR beta chains were HLA-restricted. Analysis performed later found over 15,000 TCR beta sequences associated with HLA alleles at 0.05 false discovery rate.

This CDR3 contains 16 residues. Germline loops: CDR1 SGDLS, CDR2 YYNGEE. Trimming cost V 3 bases and J 8 bases, with 18 bases left between them. The PCR employed 60 Vbeta primers together with 13 Jbeta primers. Repertoires were generated with immunoSEQ multiplex PCR, while TCRdb's copy carries only in-frame clones and drops some. The data show approximately 150,000 clones, 70% to 80% seen once. This sequence was found in a human donor in good health. The gene calls are TRBV9 and TRBJ1-6, with D possibly being TRBD1 (5 bases). The sample comprised PBMCs. The chain's CDR3 is CASSAVGGWNDSPLHF. In DNA, the CDR3 is TGTGCCAGCAGCGCGGTCGGGGGGTGGAATGATTCACCCCTCCACTTT.